Included here is one T cell receptor (beta chain) sequence, with context. Trimming cost V 5 bases and J 9 bases, with 14 bases left between them. This CDR3 is built from 14 residues. Germline V lookup: CDR1 SGHTA, CDR2 FQGTGA. These data originate in a study of blood T cell repertoires in COVID-19. Across the whole study: COVID-19 samples, acute and convalescent, were from the United States, Italy and Spain. T cells, B-cell-depleted T cells, or PBMCs supplied cDNA or gDNA.

Participants came from roughly 24 US areas, aged about 18 to 89 years. Assignment of participants to cohorts was predicated upon participant-reported clinical history. This table comes from immunoSEQ multiplex PCR, and its TCRdb copy is limited to in-frame clones, with some not included. The sample has 350,000 to 450,000 clones, approximately 90% seen once. The chain links TRBV7-3 to TRBJ1-6, with D unresolved. This clonotype was sampled from a woman between 40 and 50 years old who had been exposed to COVID-19. Input material: PBMCs or T cells enriched from blood (not recorded which). The CDR3 protein is CASSIDPRSSPLHF. CDR3 nucleotides: TGTGCCAGCAGCATCGACCCGAGGAGTTCACCCCTCCACTTT.